This T cell receptor beta chain was sequenced for a study of cytomegalovirus exposure and HLA in healthy donors. Study results and caveats: Listed as cytomegalovirus-associated were 150 or so TCR beta chains. Sequencing likely produced, as an artifact, a cluster of highly shared sequence variants.

The CDR3 consists of 13 residues. Germline values: CDR1 MNHEY, CDR2 SMNVEV (reference sequence). V was cut by 3 bases and J by 0 bases, with 5 bases left in between. The PCR employed 60 Vbeta primers together with 13 Jbeta primers. The method was immunoSEQ multiplex PCR; TCRdb's version includes in-frame clones alone and lacks a portion of them. Among about 160,000 clones, approximately 81% were seen once, and the ten largest hold about 7.7%. In its sample, this clone was seen once. Antigen: not known. The chain combines TRBV27 with TRBJ1-2, with D hard to call. Sequenced sample: PBMCs. This clonotype was sampled from a woman in her 30s in good health and CMV-seropositive. The CDR3 reads CASSFRANYGYTF. CDR3 in DNA: TGTGCCAGCAGTTTCCGCGCTAACTATGGCTACACCTTC.